This entry lists 31 T cell receptor beta chains sequenced from one sample in a study of identical twins. TCRdb processed the 5' RACE reads anew with MiXCR; each CDR3 protein has one entry. The repertoire holds about 720,000 distinct CDR3 sequences, with approximately 9% as singletons. The same specimen was also included in a second study, on yellow fever vaccine responses in identical twins.

Sequenced sample: PBMCs. The receptor source for this set is a young woman in good health.

Many counts were recorded for this clonotype. The chain carries TRBV4-2 and TRBJ1-2; the D gene is possibly TRBD1 (5 bases). Germline V gene lookup returns CDR1 LGHNA and CDR2 YNFKEQ. Trimming stripped 3 bases from V and 0 bases from J, with 17 bases between. The CDR3 contains 17 residues. The CDR3 reads CASSQGDGRLSNYGYTF. The CDR3 DNA follows: TGTGCCAGCAGCCAGGGGGACGGACGATTATCTAACTATGGCTACACCTTC.

This clonotype has just a few counts. The chain links TRBV3-1 to TRBJ2-3; D may be TRBD2 (6 bases). This CDR3 region has 13 residues. The V gene lost 10 bases and the J gene lost 5 bases, with 16 bases spanning the gap. Germline V gives CDR1 LGHDT, CDR2 YNNKEL (reference sequence). As DNA, the CDR3 is TGTGCCACCGGTGGAGGGTTATTAGATACGCAGTATTTT. Translated, it gives CATGGGLLDTQYF.

This clonotype showed up many times. The V call is TRBV28, the J call TRBJ2-6; D may be TRBD2 (5 bases). The germline V and J ends were trimmed by 6 bases and 0 bases, with 24 bases remaining between them. The CDR3 runs to 20 residues. Germline-derived CDR1 and CDR2 are MDHEN and SYDVKM. The CDR3, as DNA: TGTGCCAGCAGAACCCTCCGAGGGATCATAAGTCTCTCTGGGGCCAACGTCCTGACTTTC. It is translated as CASRTLRGIISLSGANVLTF.

V and J are TRBV18 and TRBJ2-2, with 10 bases lining up with TRBD1. Germline CDR1 and CDR2: KGHSH and LQKENI. After removal of 3 bases from V and 9 bases from J, the junction contained 16 bases not matched to a gene. The CDR3 is 18 amino acids. The CDR3 sequence: CASSPGQGSFLSARELFF. The CDR3 nucleotides are TGTGCCAGCTCACCGGGACAGGGGTCTTTCTTGTCGGCGCGGGAGCTGTTTTTT. Complete variable domain (other parts from reference TRBV18 and TRBJ2-2): NAGVMQNPRHLVRRRGQEARLRCSPMKGHSHVYWYRQLPEEGLKFMVYLQKENIIDESGMPKERFSAEFPKEGPSILRIQQVVRGDSAAYFCASSPGQGSFLSARELFFGEGSRLTVL.

Ten or more counts support this clonotype. The chain is built from TRBV12-3 or TRBV12-4 and TRBJ1-5; D is undetermined. The CDR3 is made up of 14 amino acids. V gave up 3 bases and J gave up 2 bases, with 8 bases separating them. The CDR3 spells CASSFRYGNQPQHF. The DNA for the CDR3 is TGTGCCAGCAGTTTTCGCTACGGCAATCAGCCCCAGCATTTT.

The chain is built from TRBV29-1 and TRBJ2-5; D gene unclear. There are 10 residues in the CDR3. The germline CDR1 and CDR2 sequences are SQVTM and ANQGSEA. Trimming shortened V by 7 bases and J by 5 bases, and 8 bases separated the two germline ends. The CDR3 DNA sequence: TGCAGCGGGATGTGGGAGACCCAGTACTTC. It encodes CSGMWETQYF.

This clonotype came up a few times. This sequence joins TRBV20-1 and TRBJ2-1; TRBD1 agrees at 12 bases. Germline lookup yields CDR1 DFQATT and CDR2 SNEGSKA (reference sequence). The CDR3 is 13 amino acids. V shed 5 bases, J shed 16 bases, and the junction held 12 bases outside the gene matches. The CDR3 reads CSAPGQGAPRSFF. CDR3 coding DNA: TGCAGTGCTCCGGGACAGGGGGCGCCCCGCTCCTTCTTC.

In its sample, this clonotype was seen many times. This chain links TRBV15 with TRBJ2-7, with 7 nucleotides matching TRBD2. The J segment lost 7 bases and the V segment lost 0 bases, leaving 3 bases of the junction unmatched. CDR1 and CDR2 from the germline V gene are LNHNV and YYDKDF (reference sequence). The CDR3 is made up of 13 amino acids. The CDR3 reads CATSRDWEGEQYF. Here the CDR3 DNA reads TGTGCCACCAGCAGAGATTGGGAGGGGGAGCAGTACTTC.

The gene calls are TRBV11-3 and TRBJ2-7; D assignment may be TRBD1 or TRBD2 (6 bases each). The CDR3 consists of 14 residues. V was cut by 3 bases and J by 6 bases, with 15 bases left in between. CDR1 is SGHNT and CDR2 is YENEEA in the germline V gene. CDR3 nucleotides: TGTGCCAGCAGCTTTGCGGGACATATATCCGAGCAGTACTTC. Translating it yields CASSFAGHISEQYF.

The table lists this clonotype with many counts. This rearrangement joins TRBV7-6 to TRBJ2-1; TRBD2 agrees at 15 bases. V dropped 5 bases and J dropped 3; count of bases not matched to a gene: 8. The CDR3 contains 18 residues. CDR1 SGHVS and CDR2 FNYEAQ come from the germline V gene. Written as DNA, the CDR3 is TGTGCCAGCAGCCCCGGACTAGCGGGGGGGCCCTTCTACAATGAGCAGTTCTTC. Residues: CASSPGLAGGPFYNEQFF.

This clonotype was seen a handful of times. The chain joins TRBV7-2 to TRBJ2-5; the D gene is possibly TRBD2 (5 bases). The CDR3 runs to 16 residues. Looked up from germline, CDR1 is SGHTA and CDR2 is FQGNSA. The V and J ends lost 5 bases and 2 bases respectively, with 18 bases between them. The CDR3 sequence: CASSPPRVGRQETQYF. In DNA, the CDR3 is TGTGCCAGCAGCCCCCCGAGGGTGGGTCGGCAAGAGACCCAGTACTTC.

The chain employs TRBV7-9 and TRBJ2-7; 11 positions match TRBD1. CDR1 SEHNR and CDR2 FQNEAQ come from the germline V gene (reference sequence). J was trimmed by 7 bases and V by 1 base; bases with no gene match: 3. There are 14 residues in the CDR3. CDR3 protein: CASSLVRDRGEQYF. CDR3 nucleotide sequence: TGTGCCAGCAGCTTAGTCCGGGACAGGGGGGAGCAGTACTTC.

This clonotype was detected only a few times. The chain carries TRBV12-5 and TRBJ2-1; D unclear. The CDR3 spans 15 residues. The V end lost 0 bases, the J end lost 5 bases, and 11 bases lay between the germline ends. Germline CDR1 LGHNT, CDR2 FRNRAP. The chain's CDR3 is CASGLVGQSNNEQFF. The CDR3 nucleotides are TGTGCTAGTGGTTTGGTCGGGCAGTCTAACAATGAGCAGTTCTTC. Based on the CDR3 plus reference TRBV12-5 and TRBJ2-1, the full variable domain is DARVTQTPRHKVTEMGQEVTMRCQPILGHNTVFWYRQTMMQGLELLAYFRNRAPLDDSGMPKDRFSAEMPDATLATLKIQPSEPRDSAVYFCASGLVGQSNNEQFFGPGTRLTVL.

The chain combines TRBV6-1 with TRBJ1-2; unclear D gene. The CDR3 has 13 residues. With 7 bases removed from V and 7 bases from J, the gap between germline ends came to 16 bases. The germline gives CDR1 MNHNS, CDR2 SASEGT. The CDR3 region has the DNA TGTGCCAGCATCGAAGGCTGGGCGCTTGGCTACACCTTC. Its protein product is CASIEGWALGYTF.

In this sample, this clonotype turned up a few times. The genes are TRBV9 and TRBJ1-1, with D unclear. The germline V gene encodes CDR1 SGDLS and CDR2 YYNGEE. Trimming took off 4 bases at V and 0 bases at J, with 13 bases between the two ends. This CDR3 spans 15 amino acids. The CDR3 nucleotides read TGTGCCAGCAGCCCACTGCGGCAGATGAACACTGAAGCTTTCTTT. Translating it yields CASSPLRQMNTEAFF.

The chain links TRBV3-1 to TRBJ2-7, with a tentative D call TRBD2 (6 bases). CDR3 length: 16 residues. Germline CDR1 is LGHDT and CDR2 is YNNKEL (reference sequence). The germline V and J ends were trimmed by 0 bases and 6 bases, with 18 bases remaining between them. The CDR3, as DNA: TGTGCCAGCAGCCAAGATGGGCGTGGAGGGCGCGGCGAGCAGTACTTC. Its translation: CASSQDGRGGRGEQYF.

This clonotype was seen more than once but under ten times. The chain carries TRBV12-3 or TRBV12-4 and TRBJ1-2; tentatively, D is TRBD1 (6 bases). This CDR3 spans 14 amino acids. The V gene lost 2 bases and the J gene lost 4 bases, with 11 bases spanning the gap. The chain's CDR3 is CASSLSGGFYGYTF. As DNA, the CDR3 is TGTGCCAGCAGTTTATCGGGGGGCTTCTATGGCTACACCTTC.

This clonotype occurred many times. The CDR3 region has the DNA TGCGCCAGCAGCCCCGACAGTGGATGGACCGGGGAGCTGTTTTTT. Its translation: CASSPDSGWTGELFF. The chain couples TRBV5-1 to TRBJ2-2; maybe TRBD1 (5 bases). The V gene lost 4 bases and the J gene lost 5 bases, with 15 bases spanning the gap. The germline gives CDR1 SGHRS, CDR2 YFSETQ. The CDR3 contains 15 residues.

This clonotype was observed a few times. The rearrangement links TRBV9 to TRBJ2-2; D is unresolved. Germline V gives CDR1 SGDLS, CDR2 YYNGEE. V lost 4 bases and J 5 bases, leaving 9 bases between the germline ends. This CDR3 has 13 amino acids. CDR3 in amino acids: CASSPMTTGELFF. For the CDR3, the DNA is TGTGCCAGCAGCCCCATGACAACCGGGGAGCTGTTTTTT.

This clonotype has a count of ten or more. The chain couples TRBV6-5 to TRBJ2-2, with TRBD1 as a possible D gene (5 bases). This CDR3 comprises 12 residues. Germline lookup yields CDR1 MNHEY and CDR2 SVGAGI. The V end lost 8 bases, the J end lost 7 bases, and 11 bases lay between the germline ends. CDR3 in DNA: TGTGCCAGCTACAGGTCTAGCGGGGAGCTGTTTTTT. Its protein product is CASYRSSGELFF.

The chain uses TRBV11-2 and TRBJ2-7; D is perhaps TRBD2 (5 bases). Trimming left V 5 bases short and J 9 bases short, with 14 bases between. The length of the CDR3 is 12 residues. CDR1 and CDR2 from the germline V gene are SGHAT and FQNNGV. The CDR3 region has the DNA TGTGCCAGCAGCCCACTAGAATGGGTGCAGTACTTC. As protein: CASSPLEWVQYF.

This clonotype was recorded many times. This sequence joins TRBV29-1 and TRBJ1-2, with a possible D match to TRBD1 (5 bases). V was trimmed by 5 bases and J by 7 bases, leaving 11 bases between them. The germline gives CDR1 SQVTM, CDR2 ANQGSEA. The CDR3 extends over 11 amino acids. The CDR3 spells CSVKADSGYTF. The CDR3 coding sequence is TGCAGCGTTAAAGCTGACAGTGGCTACACCTTC.

This clonotype was seen at least ten times. The chain combines TRBV28 with TRBJ2-7; D gene uncertain. CDR1 MDHEN and CDR2 SYDVKM come from the germline V gene. Deletions cut 2 bases from V and 6 bases from J, with 14 bases between. The CDR3 runs 14 residues. The CDR3 sequence: CASSLDLSGFEQYF. CDR3 bases: TGTGCCAGCAGTTTAGACTTATCGGGCTTCGAGCAGTACTTC.

This clonotype was seen ten or more times. The V and J genes are TRBV5-5 and TRBJ2-2; the D is unclear. CDR3 length equals 15 residues. The germline V and J ends were trimmed by 5 bases and 0 bases, with 11 bases remaining between them. Germline V gene sequence: CDR1 SGHKS, CDR2 YYEKEE (reference sequence). The DNA for the CDR3 is TGTGCCAGCAGTTCGGACGGATCGAACACCGGGGAGCTGTTTTTT. Translating it yields CASSSDGSNTGELFF.

This clonotype has a count of ten or more. The chain recombines TRBV7-3 with TRBJ2-7; D is possibly TRBD2 (6 bases). Looked up from germline, CDR1 is SGHTA and CDR2 is FQGTGA. V shed 3 bases and J shed 2 bases, with 11 bases lying between them. The CDR3 extends over 14 amino acids. The CDR3 loop is CASSFGGATYEQYF. CDR3 coding DNA: TGTGCCAGCAGCTTTGGCGGGGCTACCTACGAGCAGTACTTC.

This clonotype was counted ten times or more. At one of its ends the junction is not consistent with the germline gene, which may arise from a read error. The chain links TRBV5-1 to TRBJ2-1; maybe TRBD2 (5 bases). The CDR3 contains 12 residues. The germline CDR1 and CDR2 sequences are SGHRS and YFSETQ. CDR3 amino acids: CASSLAGDSASF. CDR3 bases: TGCGCCAGCAGCTTGGCCGGTGATAGCGCATCCTTC.

This clonotype was observed at least ten times. The chain couples TRBV7-2 to TRBJ2-2; TRBD2 agrees at 7 bases. V lost 5 bases and J lost 1; bases outside the gene matches: 7. From germline, CDR1 is SGHTA and CDR2 FQGNSA. This CDR3 contains 16 residues. CDR3 region: CASSPRLAENTGELFF. As DNA, the CDR3 is TGTGCCAGCAGCCCCCGCCTAGCGGAGAACACCGGGGAGCTGTTTTTT.

This sequence joins TRBV20-1 and TRBJ2-1, with a weak D call TRBD2 (6 bases). Germline assignment: CDR1 DFQATT and CDR2 SNEGSKA (reference sequence). This CDR3 has 11 amino acids. The ends were cut back, 6 bases at V and 7 bases at J, with 10 bases in the middle. The CDR3 loop is CSATTSNEQFF. The CDR3 DNA reads TGCAGTGCAACGACTAGTAATGAGCAGTTCTTC.

The chain has TRBV6-1 and TRBJ2-3, with 10 bases matching TRBD1. The CDR3 covers 18 residues. CDR1 is MNHNS, CDR2 SASEGT, per germline. V trimming: 3 bases; J trimming: 1 base; junction bases outside the gene matches: 10. For the CDR3, the DNA is TGTGCCAGCAGTGAGCCCCCAGGAGGGACAGGGGGCACAGATACGCAGTATTTT. The encoded protein is CASSEPPGGTGGTDTQYF.

The chain carries TRBV5-1 and TRBJ2-1, with TRBD2 matching 9 bases. The V and J ends lost 0 bases and 8 bases, in that order; junction bases with no gene match: 6. Germline loops: CDR1 SGHRS, CDR2 YFSETQ. The CDR3 is made up of 15 amino acids. For the CDR3, the DNA is TGCGCCAGCAGCTTGGCGGCGGGGGGGTTGGATGAGCAGTTCTTC. It translates to CASSLAAGGLDEQFF.

The sample holds a few counts of this clonotype. The V gene is TRBV24-1, the J gene TRBJ2-1; 9 nucleotides align to TRBD1. Germline V gene lookup returns CDR1 KGHDR and CDR2 SFDVKD. CDR3 length equals 14 residues. V lost 9 bases, J lost 4 bases, and 6 bases stayed unmatched. For the CDR3, the DNA is TGTGCCACCGGCTGGACAGGGGCTTACAATGAGCAGTTCTTC. Protein product: CATGWTGAYNEQFF.